Following are 20 T cell receptor beta chains from one sample sequenced in a study of blood T cell repertoires in COVID-19. The table came from immunoSEQ multiplex PCR; TCRdb's copy has only in-frame clones and leaves some out. The top ten hold more than 9% of the sample, which has approximately 100,000 clones, roughly 81% seen once. The sample taken for sequencing was peripheral blood. The receptors stem from a human donor in a cohort sampled during active COVID-19.

This clone was seen more than once but under ten times. This chain uses TRBV7-2 with TRBJ2-1; TRBD2 aligns across 9 bases. Germline V lookup: CDR1 SGHTA, CDR2 FQGNSA. This CDR3 spans 18 amino acids. With 5 bases clipped from V and 7 bases from J, the junction kept 18 bases outside the gene matches. This CDR3 reads CASSLGTAGGSLGNEQFF. The CDR3 nucleotides read TGTGCCAGCAGCCTAGGTACGGCGGGAGGGTCTCTGGGAAATGAGCAGTTCTTC.

The genes are TRBV7-2 and TRBJ2-7; 11 bases are a match to TRBD2. Trimming cost V 4 bases and J 5 bases; bases outside gene matches: 4. CDR3 length: 14 residues. Germline assignment: CDR1 SGHTA and CDR2 FQGNSA. The CDR3 DNA is TGTGCCAGCAGCTCCCGGACTAGCGGGCACGAGCAGTACTTC. Its translation: CASSSRTSGHEQYF.

CDR3 nucleotides: TGTGCCAGCAGCAAGACTAGCGGGTTCTACAATGAGCAGTTCTTC. Translating gives CASSKTSGFYNEQFF. The gene calls are TRBV11-2 and TRBJ2-1; 10 positions match TRBD2. The CDR3 length is 15 residues. Looked up from germline, CDR1 is SGHAT and CDR2 is FQNNGV. Trimming removed 5 bases from V and 3 bases from J; junction bases left unmatched: 4.

The V call is TRBV18, the J call TRBJ1-2; D is possibly TRBD1 (5 bases). V was pared by 4 bases and J by 4 bases, with 19 bases between. CDR1 is KGHSH, CDR2 LQKENI, per germline. The CDR3 covers 16 residues. The CDR3 DNA reads as TGTGCCAGCTCACTCATAAAGACAGTTTCACTCTATGGCTACACCTTC. Encoded protein: CASSLIKTVSLYGYTF.

This clone was counted a single time. At the DNA level, this CDR3 is encoded by other sequences in the same sample as well. The chain recombines TRBV30 with TRBJ1-3; TRBD1 might be the D (6 bases). CDR3 length: 14 residues. Germline CDR1 reads GTSNPN; CDR2 reads SVGIG (reference sequence). V lost 0 bases and J 4 bases, leaving 10 bases between the germline ends. The CDR3 bases are TGTGCCTGGAGTGTACGAGGGGGAGGAAACACCATATATTTT. Protein product: CAWSVRGGGNTIYF. The full variable domain, in which reference TRBV30 and TRBJ1-3 provide the parts outside the CDR3, is SQTIHQWPATLVQPVGSPLSLECTVEGTSNPNLYWYRQAAGRGLQLLFYSVGIGQISSEVPQNLSASRPQDRQFILSSKKLLLSDSGFYLCAWSVRGGGNTIYFGEGSWLTVV.

This clone was counted once. The V and J genes are TRBV6-2 or TRBV6-3 and TRBJ1-5, with 12 bases that match TRBD1. CDR1 and CDR2 from the germline V gene are MNHEY and SVGEGT. J lost 2 bases, V lost 5 bases, and 16 bases had no gene match. The CDR3 has 20 amino acids. The CDR3 reads CASSIYRDRGRLRGNQPQHF. CDR3 nucleotides: TGTGCCAGCAGTATCTACCGGGACAGGGGGCGACTTCGTGGCAATCAGCCCCAGCATTTT.

The chain recombines TRBV7-2 with TRBJ1-1, with 12 bases identical to TRBD1. The germline gives CDR1 SGHTA, CDR2 FQGNSA. The ends lost 4 bases at V and 6 bases at J; junction bases unmatched: 6. This CDR3 is 15 amino acids long. This CDR3 is CASSWDRGRGAEAFF. The CDR3 region has the DNA TGTGCCAGCAGCTGGGACAGGGGGCGCGGGGCTGAAGCTTTCTTT.

This clone was observed a few times. J is TRBJ1-2 and V is TRBV3-1 (or the pseudogene TRBV3-2); 9 nucleotides agree with TRBD1. The germline V gene encodes CDR1 LGHDT and CDR2 YNNKEL (reference sequence). Trimming removed 1 base from V and 4 bases from J; junction bases left unmatched: 7. The CDR3 contains 16 residues. DNA of the CDR3: TGTGCCAGCAGCCAAGCTGCTCAGACAGGGGGCTATGGCTACACCTTC. This gives the protein CASSQAAQTGGYGYTF.

The rearrangement links TRBV6-5 to TRBJ1-4, with TRBD1 matching 10 bases. Germline-derived CDR1 and CDR2 are MNHEY and SVGAGI. V gave up 6 bases and J gave up 0 bases; unmatched junction bases: 1. This CDR3 is built from 15 residues. Here the CDR3 reads CASRTGGATNEKLFF. In DNA, the CDR3 is TGTGCCAGCAGGACAGGGGGCGCAACTAATGAAAAACTGTTTTTT.

The chain joins TRBV2 to TRBJ1-4, with D hard to call. Trimming shortened V by 4 bases and J by 4 bases, and 19 bases separated the two germline ends. The CDR3 runs 17 residues. Germline lookup yields CDR1 SNHLY and CDR2 FYNNEI. CDR3 nucleotide sequence: TGTGCCAGCAGTGTGTCCGGGTCGATTCGAGGTAATGAAAAACTGTTTTTT. This encodes CASSVSGSIRGNEKLFF.

V gene TRBV5-3 combines with J gene TRBJ2-2, with unresolved D. TRBV5-3 is classed as an ORF, of uncertain function. This CDR3 has 15 amino acids. V was trimmed by 5 bases and J by 4 bases, leaving 15 bases between them. CDR3 in amino acids: CARSESAVGTGELFF. CDR3 DNA: TGTGCCAGAAGTGAAAGTGCGGTCGGCACCGGGGAGCTGTTTTTT.

For the CDR3, the DNA is TGTGCCAGCAGCTTAGATGGCCTAGCGCTATCCTACAATGAGCAGTTCTTC. As protein: CASSLDGLALSYNEQFF. The rearrangement links TRBV7-6 to TRBJ2-1; D is possibly TRBD2 (6 bases). Trimming removed 1 base at V and 1 base at J, with 14 bases between. CDR3 size: 17 residues. In germline, CDR1 is SGHVS, CDR2 FNYEAQ.

This chain uses TRBV30 with TRBJ2-3; 9 bases are shared with TRBD1. Germline lookup yields CDR1 GTSNPN and CDR2 SVGIG (reference sequence). V gave up 8 bases and J gave up 4 bases; unmatched junction bases: 10. The CDR3 has 14 residues. This CDR3 is CARTPGQGPDTQYF. DNA for the CDR3: TGTGCCCGCACTCCGGGACAGGGTCCAGATACGCAGTATTTT.

The V gene is TRBV7-8, the J gene TRBJ2-7; weak D call: TRBD1 (5 bases). Germline V lookup: CDR1 SGHVS, CDR2 FQNEAQ. The CDR3 runs 13 residues. V was cut by 3 bases and J by 3 bases, with 9 bases left in between. CDR3 amino acids: CASSFQGFYEQYF. DNA of the CDR3: TGTGCCAGCAGCTTCCAGGGTTTCTACGAGCAGTACTTC.

The chain links TRBV27 to TRBJ2-7, with 16 bases that match TRBD2. The CDR3 runs 18 residues. Germline CDR1 MNHEY, CDR2 SMNVEV (reference sequence). Trimming took 5 bases from V and 3 from J; bases not matched to a gene: 10. The CDR3 nucleotides read TGTGCCAGCAGTCCAACGGGACTAGCGGGGGGGTCGGTCTACGAGCAGTACTTC. It is translated as CASSPTGLAGGSVYEQYF.

The chain uses TRBV11-2 and TRBJ2-7; D not certain. V lost 5 bases and J 0 bases, leaving 14 bases between the germline ends. There are 15 residues in the CDR3. From germline, CDR1 is SGHAT and CDR2 FQNNGV. The chain's CDR3 is CASSLRAESSYEQYF. CDR3 nucleotides: TGTGCCAGCAGCCTAAGAGCTGAGAGCTCCTACGAGCAGTACTTC.

The chain carries TRBV7-3 and TRBJ2-7; perhaps TRBD1 as D (5 bases). With 2 bases removed from V and 7 bases from J, the gap between germline ends came to 15 bases. The length of the CDR3 is 14 residues. CDR1 and CDR2 from the germline V gene are SGHTA and FQGTGA. The CDR3 region is CASSLVGAFLEQYF. For the CDR3, the DNA is TGTGCCAGCAGCTTAGTTGGGGCGTTCTTAGAGCAGTACTTC.

This clone occurred once. J is TRBJ2-3 and V is TRBV5-1, with D possibly matching TRBD2 (6 bases). Germline V gives CDR1 SGHRS, CDR2 YFSETQ. The germline V and J ends were trimmed by 4 bases and 3 bases, with 15 bases remaining between them. The CDR3 is 15 amino acids. The CDR3 sequence: CASSLGRRDTDTQYF. In nucleotides, the CDR3 is TGCGCCAGCAGCCTAGGTCGGCGGGATACAGATACGCAGTATTTT.

This sequence joins TRBV12-3 or TRBV12-4 and TRBJ1-2, with TRBD1 matching 8 bases. V gave up 3 bases and J gave up 6 bases; unmatched junction bases: 3. This CDR3 comprises 13 residues. CDR3 region: CASSLTGVDGYTF. For the CDR3, the DNA is TGTGCCAGCAGTTTGACAGGGGTGGATGGCTACACCTTC.

The genes are TRBV7-2 and TRBJ2-7, with TRBD2 matching over 11 bases. The CDR3 runs to 17 residues. Germline CDR1 is SGHTA and CDR2 is FQGNSA. V was clipped by 5 bases and J by 7 bases; unmatched bases: 16. The CDR3 coding sequence is TGTGCCAGCAGCGATCCGGGACTAGCGGATCAGGCTGGGGAGCAGTACTTC. Its translation is CASSDPGLADQAGEQYF.